This T cell receptor (beta chain) was identified during a study of T cell responses to AZD1222 COVID-19 vaccine. General study results and limits: Two AZD1222 administrations were followed by greater Spike-specific TCR breadth and depth. Clonal diversity was possibly underestimated; the donors were predominantly white British and more often female.

Trimming stripped 5 bases from V and 6 bases from J, with 19 bases between. The CDR3 is made up of 15 amino acids. Germline V gene sequence: CDR1 SGHAT, CDR2 FQNNGV. Only a few counts were recorded for this clone. What it binds is not known. Generated by immunoSEQ multiplex PCR, the TCRdb table keeps only in-frame clones and is missing some. The sample holds 100,000 to 150,000 clones; roughly 90% are singletons and the top ten take around 10%. The sample in question was peripheral blood, obtained on day 0 of MenACWY control vaccination. The clonotype comes from an adult in good health. The chain recombines TRBV11-2 with TRBJ1-2, with D maybe TRBD1 (5 bases). In nucleotides, the CDR3 is TGTGCCAGCAGCCACGGGACCGACTTAAGGAATGGCTACACCTTC. It codes for CASSHGTDLRNGYTF.